This T cell receptor beta chain was profiled in a study of post-analysis software for immune sequencing data. Background on the study: Patients had relapsing-remitting, secondary progressive or progressive-relapsing multiple sclerosis; some lacked subtype. Study results and caveats: Patients with multiple sclerosis recorded significantly lower normalized Chao1 diversity than controls, the study found. Patients carried roughly 5 TRBV segments more frequently than controls did, and TRBV5-6, TRBV5-1 and TRBV20-1 were among them. Analysis by F measure revealed that same-batch samples clustered strongly together.

This clonotype showed up just a few times. What it binds is not known. Unique-molecular-identifier-tagged TCR beta cDNA libraries were used. There were 1 to 10 million T cells, and some 500,000 cDNA molecules came from them. MiXCR was run by TCRdb on the PCR reads, yielding one entry per CDR3 protein. The profile shows approximately 730,000 distinct CDR3 sequences, 25% to 30% of them singletons. Trimming cost V 3 bases and J 6 bases, with 13 bases left between them. Germline CDR1 and CDR2: SGHTA and FQGNSA. CDR3 length: 14 amino acids. This TCR was recovered from a girl between 10 and 17 years old with multiple sclerosis. This chain links TRBV7-2 with TRBJ2-3; D possibly matches TRBD1 or TRBD2 (5 bases each). Sequences were obtained from blood. CDR3 sequence (DNA): TGTGCCAGCAGCTTCGGGACCCAGAGGGATACGCAGTATTTT. Translated, it gives CASSFGTQRDTQYF. Combining the CDR3 with reference TRBV7-2 and TRBJ2-3 gives the whole variable domain GAGVSQSPSNKVTEKGKDVELRCDPISGHTALYWYRQSLGQGLEFLIYFQGNSAPDKSGLPSDRFSAERTGGSVSTLTIQRTQQEDSAVYLCASSFGTQRDTQYFGPGTRLTVL.